This T cell receptor (beta chain) was captured by sequencing in a study of cytomegalovirus exposure and HLA in healthy donors. This CDR3 region has 14 residues. V lost 5 bases to trimming and J lost 3 bases; unmatched junction nucleotides: 5. The germline V gene encodes CDR1 SGHAT and CDR2 FQNNGV. The table lists this clone with a count of one. Its antigen is not identified. 60 Vbeta and 13 Jbeta primers were used in PCR. Produced via immunoSEQ multiplex PCR; TCRdb's table is partial and in-frame only. The sample includes fewer than 150,000 clones, approximately 72% of them seen just once. The study, taken as a whole, reports: Using the classifier, cytomegalovirus status was reportedly diagnosed with high specificity and sensitivity.

The sequencing sample was made of PBMCs. The V call is TRBV11-2, the J call TRBJ2-7; TRBD2 agrees at 9 bases. This receptor was identified in a woman in her forties in good health and CMV-seropositive. The CDR3 DNA follows: TGTGCCAGCAGCCCCCGCGGGGGGGACTACGAGCAGTACTTC. Amino acids: CASSPRGGDYEQYF.